A selection of T cell receptor beta chains follows, all from one sample in a study of regulatory T cells in long-lasting Graves disease. Using its own MiXCR run on the multiplex PCR reads, TCRdb lists one record per CDR3 protein. Here the sample spans about 240,000 distinct CDR3 sequences, around 20% being singletons. The material was peripheral blood mononuclear cells (PBMCs), obtained at new diagnosis, from a patient treated with antithyroid drugs. The receptor set was obtained from a female donor with Graves disease. Each CDR3 is given with its conserved first and last residue. D genes are given only for firm matches. The listing skips clone size in some rows; elsewhere it reads once, few, many or a size class.

CDR3 DNA: TGTGCCAGCAGTTACTCGAGGGAGACCCAGTACTTC
CDR3 protein: CASSYSRETQYF
V gene: TRBV6-2/TRBV6-3
clone size: many
D gene: .
J gene: TRBJ2-5

CDR3 DNA: TGTGCCACCAGTCGCTCCGGGACAGGGGCGGAAAAACTGTTTTTT
CDR3 protein: CATSRSGTGAEKLFF
V gene: TRBV15
clone size: many
D gene: TRBD1
J gene: TRBJ1-4

CDR3 DNA: TGTGCCAGCAGTTACGTGCGGGGGGCCTACAATGAGCAGTTCTTC
CDR3 protein: CASSYVRGAYNEQFF
V gene: TRBV6-2/TRBV6-3
clone size: .
D gene: TRBD2
J gene: TRBJ2-1

CDR3 DNA: TGTGCCACCAGTCCCGGGGGGGCGTTGGAGACCCAGTACTTC
CDR3 protein: CATSPGGALETQYF
V gene: TRBV24-1
clone size: many
D gene: TRBD2
J gene: TRBJ2-5

CDR3 DNA: TGTGCCAGCAGTGCTTTAGGAGGGATAAATGAGCAGTTCTTC
CDR3 protein: CASSALGGINEQFF
V gene: TRBV6-4
clone size: few
D gene: .
J gene: TRBJ2-1

CDR3 DNA: TGTGCCAGCAGTATCCAAGCGGGATCCTACAATGAGCAGTTCTTC
CDR3 protein: CASSIQAGSYNEQFF
V gene: TRBV6-1
clone size: many
D gene: TRBD2
J gene: TRBJ2-1

CDR3 DNA: TGTGCCAGCAGCCAAGTTGGTTCGAGGAAAGAGACCCAGTACTTC
CDR3 protein: CASSQVGSRKETQYF
V gene: TRBV3-1
clone size: many
D gene: .
J gene: TRBJ2-5

CDR3 DNA: TGTGCCAGCAGGGTCGGCCGGGAAGGCTACACCTTC
CDR3 protein: CASRVGREGYTF
V gene: TRBV6-2/TRBV6-3
clone size: many
D gene: .
J gene: TRBJ1-2

CDR3 DNA: TGTGCCACCAGTGAGTTGTCCGGGGAGCTGTTTTTT
CDR3 protein: CATSELSGELFF
V gene: TRBV24-1
clone size: many
D gene: .
J gene: TRBJ2-2

CDR3 DNA: TGTGCCAGCAGTCACCCCTCGGGACAGGGGGGTAATGAAGCTTTCTTT
CDR3 protein: CASSHPSGQGGNEAFF
V gene: TRBV6-1
clone size: many
D gene: TRBD1
J gene: TRBJ1-1

CDR3 DNA: TGTGCCAGCAGTCTCACAGCTAACCGGGCCTATGACTACACCTTC
CDR3 protein: CASSLTANRAYDYTF
V gene: TRBV28
clone size: .
D gene: .
J gene: TRBJ1-2

CDR3 DNA: TGTGCCAGTGGGGACTTTTACGAGCAGTACTTC
CDR3 protein: CASGDFYEQYF
V gene: TRBV19
clone size: few
D gene: .
J gene: TRBJ2-7

CDR3 DNA: TGTGCCAGCAACTTAAACGGGGGGAACTATGGCTACACCTTC
CDR3 protein: CASNLNGGNYGYTF
V gene: TRBV12-3/TRBV12-4
clone size: many
D gene: .
J gene: TRBJ1-2

CDR3 DNA: TGTGCCAGCAGCCGGAGCCACTACAATGAGCAGTTCTTC
CDR3 protein: CASSRSHYNEQFF
V gene: TRBV11-3
clone size: many
D gene: .
J gene: TRBJ2-1

CDR3 DNA: TGCAGTGCTAGAGCGACTAGCGGGGGCGGCGGTACGCAGTATTTT
CDR3 protein: CSARATSGGGGTQYF
V gene: TRBV20-1
clone size: many
D gene: TRBD2
J gene: TRBJ2-3

CDR3 DNA: TGCAGTGCTTCACAGGGGGCGACTAATGAAAAACTGTTTTTT
CDR3 protein: CSASQGATNEKLFF
V gene: TRBV20-1
clone size: many
D gene: TRBD1
J gene: TRBJ1-4

CDR3 DNA: TGTGCCAGCAGTGCCAGGGGTGACGGGGAGCTGTTTTTT
CDR3 protein: CASSARGDGELFF
V gene: TRBV2
clone size: many
D gene: .
J gene: TRBJ2-2

CDR3 DNA: TGTGCCAGCAGCTTGCCCCCTAGCGGGGGGGCAGATACGCAGTATTTT
CDR3 protein: CASSLPPSGGADTQYF
V gene: TRBV11-2
clone size: many
D gene: TRBD2
J gene: TRBJ2-3

CDR3 DNA: TGTGCCAGCAGCTTAGCGGGAGTGCGCAGGGAGACCCAGTACTTC
CDR3 protein: CASSLAGVRRETQYF
V gene: TRBV5-1
clone size: .
D gene: TRBD2
J gene: TRBJ2-5

CDR3 DNA: TGTGCCAGCTCACCACCGGGACAGGGGAGTATAGGCTATGGCTACACCTTC
CDR3 protein: CASSPPGQGSIGYGYTF
V gene: TRBV18
clone size: many
D gene: TRBD1
J gene: TRBJ1-2

CDR3 DNA: TGCAGTGCTCCGGACTCTCAGAGCTCCTACAATGAGCAGTTCTTC
CDR3 protein: CSAPDSQSSYNEQFF
V gene: TRBV20-1
clone size: many
D gene: .
J gene: TRBJ2-1

CDR3 DNA: TGTGCCAGCAGTACCTCATTAGCGGGAGGGCCAACAGATACGCAGTATTTT
CDR3 protein: CASSTSLAGGPTDTQYF
V gene: TRBV12-3/TRBV12-4
clone size: many
D gene: TRBD2
J gene: TRBJ2-3

CDR3 DNA: TGCGCCAGCAGCACACACAGCGGGAGCTCCTACAATGAGCAGTTCTTC
CDR3 protein: CASSTHSGSSYNEQFF
V gene: TRBV5-1
clone size: .
D gene: TRBD2
J gene: TRBJ2-1

CDR3 DNA: TGTGCCAGCAGTTACTCAGGTCGGCGAACCTATGGCTACACCTTC
CDR3 protein: CASSYSGRRTYGYTF
V gene: TRBV6-2/TRBV6-3
clone size: many
D gene: .
J gene: TRBJ1-2

CDR3 DNA: TGTGCCAGCAGAGGTTGGGCAGGGGAGAATCAGCCCCAGCATTTT
CDR3 protein: CASRGWAGENQPQHF
V gene: TRBV2
clone size: many
D gene: .
J gene: TRBJ1-5

CDR3 DNA: TGCAGCGTTACCGGATTAGGGTCCACAGATACGCAGTATTTT
CDR3 protein: CSVTGLGSTDTQYF
V gene: TRBV29-1
clone size: many
D gene: .
J gene: TRBJ2-3

CDR3 DNA: TGTGCCAGCAGTTTAAGGCAGCTCAATGAGCAGTTCTTC
CDR3 protein: CASSLRQLNEQFF
V gene: TRBV27
clone size: many
D gene: .
J gene: TRBJ2-1

CDR3 DNA: TGTGCCAGCAGTTTAGGGCAGGGAAGGTCGCGGCAGTACTTC
CDR3 protein: CASSLGQGRSRQYF
V gene: TRBV27
clone size: many
D gene: .
J gene: TRBJ2-7

CDR3 DNA: TGTGCCAGCAGCTACAACCTGGACAGGGAAGGGGCCACAGATACGCAGTATTTT
CDR3 protein: CASSYNLDREGATDTQYF
V gene: TRBV13
clone size: many
D gene: TRBD1
J gene: TRBJ2-3

CDR3 DNA: TGTGCCACCAGTGACGCCATCCCTACAGGGGGCTTGGGTGAAAAACTGTTTTTT
CDR3 protein: CATSDAIPTGGLGEKLFF
V gene: TRBV24-1
clone size: few
D gene: TRBD1
J gene: TRBJ1-4

CDR3 DNA: TGTGCCAGCAGCCCCCAGGGACAGGGGTACTACGAGCAGTACTTC
CDR3 protein: CASSPQGQGYYEQYF
V gene: TRBV6-2/TRBV6-3
clone size: many
D gene: TRBD1
J gene: TRBJ2-7

CDR3 DNA: TGCAGTGCTAGTAAGGGGACTAGCGCGGCCGGTGAGCAGTTCTTC
CDR3 protein: CSASKGTSAAGEQFF
V gene: TRBV20-1
clone size: .
D gene: TRBD2
J gene: TRBJ2-1

CDR3 DNA: TGTGCCAGCAGCTCCAGCACCATTAGCACAGATACGCAGTATTTT
CDR3 protein: CASSSSTISTDTQYF
V gene: TRBV9
clone size: few
D gene: .
J gene: TRBJ2-3

CDR3 DNA: TGTGCCAGCTCACCAGGGACCCGGAACACTGAAGCTTTCTTT
CDR3 protein: CASSPGTRNTEAFF
V gene: TRBV18
clone size: few
D gene: .
J gene: TRBJ1-1

CDR3 DNA: TGTGCCTGGGGACTGAAAGTTACCTCCTACGAGCAGTACTTC
CDR3 protein: CAWGLKVTSYEQYF
V gene: TRBV30
clone size: .
D gene: .
J gene: TRBJ2-7

CDR3 DNA: TGTGCCAGCAGACCCCTCCGGACAGAAACGAACACCGGGGAGCTGTTTTTT
CDR3 protein: CASRPLRTETNTGELFF
V gene: TRBV2
clone size: many
D gene: .
J gene: TRBJ2-2